The rows below give T cell receptor beta chains drawn from one sample of a study of shared clonotypes between healthy human individuals. TCRdb's table, derived via immunoSEQ multiplex PCR, lists solely in-frame clones and lacks some. The sample contains about 1.1 million clones, 70% to 80% of which appear only once. The source material was memory CD4+ T cells from PBMCs. The receptors originated from a man between 18 and 29 years old in good health. Some clones in this sample may be carry-over from other donors' samples. Each CDR3 is given without its conserved first and last residue.

CDR3aa: AISDGITDTQY
v_gene: TRBV10-3
j_gene: TRBJ2-3

CDR3aa: ASSSEGGSSYEQY
v_gene: TRBV2
j_gene: TRBJ2-7

CDR3aa: ASSEALRYRGDTEAF
v_gene: TRBV6-1
j_gene: TRBJ1-1

CDR3aa: ASSELGITEAF
v_gene: TRBV10-1
j_gene: TRBJ1-1

CDR3aa: ASSPPGGEKETQY
v_gene: TRBV18
j_gene: TRBJ2-5

CDR3aa: ASSDPGQGAYEQY
v_gene: TRBV25-1
j_gene: TRBJ2-7

CDR3aa: ASSFTSGIGVDTQY
v_gene: TRBV11-2
j_gene: TRBJ2-3

CDR3aa: AAHGGDRETQY
v_gene: TRBV2
j_gene: TRBJ2-5

CDR3aa: ASSLLAGITSTDTKY
v_gene: TRBV5-8
j_gene: TRBJ2-3

CDR3aa: ASSLAGAGGSYEQY
v_gene: TRBV28
j_gene: TRBJ2-7

CDR3aa: ASSQVTSGIDNEQF
v_gene: TRBV4-2
j_gene: TRBJ2-1

CDR3aa: ATSPSPGRAEQETQY
v_gene: TRBV15
j_gene: TRBJ2-5

CDR3aa: ASSFGGLARGNEQF
v_gene: TRBV5-1
j_gene: TRBJ2-1

CDR3aa: ASSPWEVSTDTQY
v_gene: TRBV28
j_gene: TRBJ2-3

CDR3aa: ASSSRTGWGNTIY
v_gene: TRBV7-2
j_gene: TRBJ1-3

CDR3aa: ASSPLTGSSYNEQF
v_gene: TRBV7-6
j_gene: TRBJ2-1

CDR3aa: ASRGTRVGTEAF
v_gene: TRBV28
j_gene: TRBJ1-1

CDR3aa: ASSLAETQY
v_gene: TRBV28
j_gene: TRBJ2-5

CDR3aa: ASRFGQGTYEQY
v_gene: TRBV7-9
j_gene: TRBJ2-7

CDR3aa: SARAFHGYT
v_gene: TRBV20-1
j_gene: TRBJ1-2

CDR3aa: AWSEDTQY
v_gene: TRBV30
j_gene: TRBJ2-3

CDR3aa: ASSPQTGDAEAF
v_gene: TRBV18
j_gene: TRBJ1-1

CDR3aa: ASSFGHRYEQY
v_gene: TRBV7-2
j_gene: TRBJ2-7

CDR3aa: ASREEGDTQY
v_gene: TRBV2
j_gene: TRBJ2-3

CDR3aa: SVGRERETQY
v_gene: TRBV29-1
j_gene: TRBJ2-5

CDR3aa: ASNVDASGQETQY
v_gene: TRBV9
j_gene: TRBJ2-5

CDR3aa: ASSLGLLASHEQY
v_gene: TRBV28
j_gene: TRBJ2-7

CDR3aa: ASSLRAGGNYEQY
v_gene: TRBV5-1
j_gene: TRBJ2-7

CDR3aa: ASSPQGLEQY
v_gene: TRBV7-9
j_gene: TRBJ2-7

CDR3aa: ASSFDSISTQY
v_gene: TRBV28
j_gene: TRBJ2-3

CDR3aa: ASKDSWNEKLF
v_gene: TRBV19
j_gene: TRBJ1-4

CDR3aa: ASSDPNTEAF
v_gene: TRBV5-1
j_gene: TRBJ1-1

CDR3aa: ASSLGGGQATNYGYT
v_gene: TRBV5-4
j_gene: TRBJ1-2

CDR3aa: ASSTTGTGSYEQY
v_gene: TRBV28
j_gene: NA

CDR3aa: ASSSTRAGGSETQY
v_gene: TRBV7-3
j_gene: TRBJ2-5

CDR3aa: AWSGPFSSQPQH
v_gene: TRBV30
j_gene: TRBJ1-5

CDR3aa: ATSGTGANQPQH
v_gene: TRBV10-3
j_gene: TRBJ1-5

CDR3aa: ASSLWGTGRSGANVLT
v_gene: TRBV27
j_gene: TRBJ2-6

CDR3aa: ASRTGGANVLT
v_gene: TRBV2
j_gene: TRBJ2-6

CDR3aa: ASSLGPGTWEKLF
v_gene: TRBV7-9
j_gene: TRBJ1-4

CDR3aa: ASSLGTVGETQY
v_gene: TRBV11-3
j_gene: TRBJ2-5

CDR3aa: ASSRQGKNEKLF
v_gene: TRBV7-3
j_gene: TRBJ1-4

CDR3aa: ASSPPGPGATEAF
v_gene: TRBV18
j_gene: TRBJ1-1

CDR3aa: ASSIGTVPGYT
v_gene: TRBV19
j_gene: TRBJ1-2

CDR3aa: ASSPPGNRGLLNEQF
v_gene: TRBV18
j_gene: TRBJ2-1

CDR3aa: ASSRSLSGANVLT
v_gene: TRBV7-6
j_gene: TRBJ2-6

CDR3aa: ASSPEVGAAKAGELF
v_gene: TRBV5-1
j_gene: TRBJ2-2

CDR3aa: ASSKTRLAGQILSTDTQY
v_gene: TRBV21-1
j_gene: TRBJ2-3

CDR3aa: ASSLTSPHQETQY
v_gene: TRBV5-1
j_gene: TRBJ2-5

CDR3aa: AWSVGSGGEQF
v_gene: TRBV30
j_gene: TRBJ2-1